This record looks at one T cell receptor beta chain sequence and its context. As to time point: sample taken at primary tumor resection. Whole RNA was taken from tumor, nontumor lung or frozen PBMC; it was then sequenced unsorted. The donors comprised about 65 untreated early-stage non-small cell lung cancer patients. V lost 2 bases to trimming and J lost 2 bases, with 10 bases between them. Germline V lookup: CDR1 SGHRS, CDR2 YFSETQ. There are 14 residues in the CDR3. This entry comes from a study of spatial heterogeneity in lung cancer. On each TCR cDNA molecule, a unique molecular identifier was present. A single record per CDR3 protein comes from TCRdb applying MiXCR to the 5' RACE reads. The top ten hold 29% of the sample, which has tens of thousands of distinct CDR3 sequences, roughly 5.5% seen once.

The specimen was PBMCs, collected at surgery. This sequence originates from a female donor with early-stage non-small cell lung cancer. The V and J genes are TRBV5-1 and TRBJ1-2; no clear D gene. In DNA form, the CDR3 reads TGCGCCAGCAGCTTAGGTGACGGAAACTATGGCTACACCTTC. Amino acids: CASSLGDGNYGYTF.